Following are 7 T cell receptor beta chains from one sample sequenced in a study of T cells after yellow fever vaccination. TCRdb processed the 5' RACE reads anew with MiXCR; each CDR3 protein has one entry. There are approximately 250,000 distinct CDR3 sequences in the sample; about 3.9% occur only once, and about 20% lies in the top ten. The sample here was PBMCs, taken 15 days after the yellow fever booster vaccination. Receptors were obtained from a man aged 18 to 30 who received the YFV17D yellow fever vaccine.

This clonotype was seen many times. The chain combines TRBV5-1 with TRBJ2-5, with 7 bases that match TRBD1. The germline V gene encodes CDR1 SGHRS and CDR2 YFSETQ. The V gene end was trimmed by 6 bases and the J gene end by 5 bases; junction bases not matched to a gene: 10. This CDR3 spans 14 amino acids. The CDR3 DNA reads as TGCGCCAGCACAACGTCAACAGGGGTGGAGACCCAGTACTTC. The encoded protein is CASTTSTGVETQYF.

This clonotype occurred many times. The CDR3 is CASSLHPGSGANVLTF. DNA of the CDR3: TGTGCCAGCAGTCTGCACCCCGGGTCCGGGGCCAACGTCCTGACTTTC. J is TRBJ2-6 and V is TRBV27; no clear D. Looked up from germline, CDR1 is MNHEY and CDR2 is SMNVEV (reference sequence). Trimming removed 5 bases from V and 4 bases from J, with 15 bases in between. The CDR3 length is 16 residues.

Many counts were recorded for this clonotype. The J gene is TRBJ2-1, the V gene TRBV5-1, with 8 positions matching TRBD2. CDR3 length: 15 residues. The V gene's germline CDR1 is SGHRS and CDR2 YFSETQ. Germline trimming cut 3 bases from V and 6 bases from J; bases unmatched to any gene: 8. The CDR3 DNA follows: TGCGCCAGCAGCTCAACCGGGACTAGTGTCAATGAGCAGTTCTTC. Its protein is CASSSTGTSVNEQFF.

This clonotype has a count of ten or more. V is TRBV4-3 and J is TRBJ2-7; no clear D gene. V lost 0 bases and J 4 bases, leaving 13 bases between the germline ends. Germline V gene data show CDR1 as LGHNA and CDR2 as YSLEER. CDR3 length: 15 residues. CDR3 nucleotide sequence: TGCGCCAGCAGCCAAGATGTGGGGATCATTTACGAGCAGTACTTC. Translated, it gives CASSQDVGIIYEQYF.

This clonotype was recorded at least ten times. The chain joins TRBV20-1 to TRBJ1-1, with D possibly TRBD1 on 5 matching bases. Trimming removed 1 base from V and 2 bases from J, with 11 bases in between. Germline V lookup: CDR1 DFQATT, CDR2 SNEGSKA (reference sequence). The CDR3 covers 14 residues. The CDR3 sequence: CSARGGGANTEAFF. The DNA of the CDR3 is TGCAGTGCTAGAGGGGGAGGGGCCAACACTGAAGCTTTCTTT.

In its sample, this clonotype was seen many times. The CDR3 DNA follows: TGTGCCAGCAGTCGCGGGACAGGGACTCAGCCCCAGCATTTT. Its translation: CASSRGTGTQPQHF. The chain uses TRBV28 and TRBJ1-5; 9 bases fit TRBD1. With V trimmed by 5 bases and J by 6 bases, 5 bases remained unmatched. Per the germline V gene, CDR1 is MDHEN and CDR2 is SYDVKM. The CDR3 contains 14 residues.

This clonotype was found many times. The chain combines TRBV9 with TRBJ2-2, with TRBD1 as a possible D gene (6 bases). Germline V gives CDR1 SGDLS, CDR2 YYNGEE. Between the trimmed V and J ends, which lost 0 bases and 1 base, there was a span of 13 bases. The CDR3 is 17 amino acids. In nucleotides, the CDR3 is TGTGCCAGCAGCGTAGATGTAGGGGGTCAGAACACCGGGGAGCTGTTTTTT. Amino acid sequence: CASSVDVGGQNTGELFF.